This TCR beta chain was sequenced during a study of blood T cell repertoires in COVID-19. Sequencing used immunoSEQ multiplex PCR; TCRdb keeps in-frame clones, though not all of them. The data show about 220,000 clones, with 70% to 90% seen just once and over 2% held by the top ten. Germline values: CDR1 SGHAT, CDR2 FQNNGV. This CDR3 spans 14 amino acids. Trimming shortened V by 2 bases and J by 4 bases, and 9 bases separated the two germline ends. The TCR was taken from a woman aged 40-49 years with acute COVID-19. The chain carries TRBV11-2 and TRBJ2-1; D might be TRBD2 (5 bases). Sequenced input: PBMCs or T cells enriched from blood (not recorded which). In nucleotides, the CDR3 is TGTGCCAGCAGCTTAAGCCTAGCTTACAATGAGCAGTTCTTC. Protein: CASSLSLAYNEQFF.